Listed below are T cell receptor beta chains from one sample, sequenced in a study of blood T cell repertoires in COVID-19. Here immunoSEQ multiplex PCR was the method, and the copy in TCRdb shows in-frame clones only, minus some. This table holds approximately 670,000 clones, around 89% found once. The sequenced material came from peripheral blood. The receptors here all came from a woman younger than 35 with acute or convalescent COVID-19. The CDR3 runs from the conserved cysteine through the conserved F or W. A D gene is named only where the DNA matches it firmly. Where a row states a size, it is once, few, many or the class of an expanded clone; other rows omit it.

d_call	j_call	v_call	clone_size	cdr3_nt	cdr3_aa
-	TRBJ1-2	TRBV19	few	TGTGCCAGTTCTCAGGTGGCAGGCGGGGGCTACACCTTC	CASSQVAGGGYTF
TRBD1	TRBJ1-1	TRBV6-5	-	TGTGCCAGCAGCTTGGGACAGGGATATCTTGCTTTCTTT	CASSLGQGYLAFF
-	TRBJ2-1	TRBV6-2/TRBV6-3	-	TGTGCCAGCAGTTACAATATTAGGGGTATCCTCGATTCGCACAATGAGCAGTTCTTC	CASSYNIRGILDSHNEQFF
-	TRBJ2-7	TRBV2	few	TGTGCCAGCAGTGAACAGGGCTTCTACGAGCAGTACTTC	CASSEQGFYEQYF
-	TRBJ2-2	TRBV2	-	TGTGCCAGCAGTGTTTCAGGTCACGGGGAGCTGTTTTTT	CASSVSGHGELFF
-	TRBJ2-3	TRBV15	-	TGTGCCGCCCGAAGAGATTTGGGGAGTGATACGCAGTATTTT	CAARRDLGSDTQYF
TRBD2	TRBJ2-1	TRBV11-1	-	TGTGCCAGCAGCTTAGCGGCTGTAGCGGGGGGGCTTCTAGGAAATGAGCAGTTCTTC	CASSLAAVAGGLLGNEQFF
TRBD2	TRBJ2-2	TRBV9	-	TGTGCCAGCAGCGTAGCGGGGGGGACCACCGGGGAGCTGTTTTTT	CASSVAGGTTGELFF
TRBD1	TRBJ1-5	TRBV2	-	TGTGCCAGCAGTCTTCTAGGGGGCCGCAATCAGCCCCAGCATTTT	CASSLLGGRNQPQHF
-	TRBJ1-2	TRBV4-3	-	TGCGCCAGCAGCCCCTGGAATTCGGGATCAGACTTGTATGGCTACACCTTC	CASSPWNSGSDLYGYTF
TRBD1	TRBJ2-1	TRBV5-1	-	TGCGCCAGCAGCTTGGTATCAGGGGGCAGCGCCTACAATGAGCAGTTCTTC	CASSLVSGGSAYNEQFF
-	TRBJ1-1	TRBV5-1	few	TGCGCCAGCAGGCAGGGACTGATGAACACTGAAGCTTTCTTT	CASRQGLMNTEAFF
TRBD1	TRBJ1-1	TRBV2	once	TGTGCCAGCGGGGGACAGTTATACACTGAAGCTTTCTTT	CASGGQLYTEAFF
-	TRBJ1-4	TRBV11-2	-	TGTGCCAGCAGCTTGGGTCGAGGAACAACTAATGAAAAACTGTTTTTT	CASSLGRGTTNEKLFF
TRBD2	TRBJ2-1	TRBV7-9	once	TGTGCCAGCAGCTCACCTAGGTCTTTGGCGGGGGGCCCCTACAATGAGCAGTTCTTC	CASSSPRSLAGGPYNEQFF
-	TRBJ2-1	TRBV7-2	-	TGTGCCAGCCGACGTGGGGGGGCCATTGAGCAGTTCTTC	CASRRGGAIEQFF
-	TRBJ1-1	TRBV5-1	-	TGCGCCAGCAGCCCTGGCGGGAACACTGAAGCTTTCTTT	CASSPGGNTEAFF
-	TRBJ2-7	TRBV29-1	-	TGCAGCGTTTACACATTCCTCTACGAGCAGTACTTC	CSVYTFLYEQYF
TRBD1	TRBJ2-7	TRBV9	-	TGTGCCAGCAGCGTAGGTCGGGACAGGGGGGCGAACGAGCAGTACTTC	CASSVGRDRGANEQYF
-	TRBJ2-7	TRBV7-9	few	TGTGCCAGCAGCTTAGTAGCTCCTGAGCAGTACTTC	CASSLVAPEQYF
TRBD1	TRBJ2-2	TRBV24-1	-	TGTGCCACCAGTGGGGACAGAGCAGCCTTGGCCTACAGGGGTAGGAAAACCGGGGAGCTGTTTTTT	CATSGDRAALAYRGRKTGELFF
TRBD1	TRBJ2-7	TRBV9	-	TGTGCCAGCAGCGTAGCCGGGACAGGGGTATACGAGCAGTACTTC	CASSVAGTGVYEQYF
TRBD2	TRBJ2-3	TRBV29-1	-	TGCAGCGTTTTGCCCCGGGGGAGGGGTACAGATACGCAGTATTTT	CSVLPRGRGTDTQYF
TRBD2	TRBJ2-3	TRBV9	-	TGTGCCAGCAGCCCAGGACTAGCTTGGACAGATACGCAGTATTTT	CASSPGLAWTDTQYF
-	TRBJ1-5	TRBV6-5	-	TGTGCCAGCAGTTACTCGGCAGGGGAAAGACAGCCCCAGCATTTT	CASSYSAGERQPQHF
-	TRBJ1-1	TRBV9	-	TGTGCCAGCAGCGGTTACCAGGGGACTGAAGCTTTCTTT	CASSGYQGTEAFF
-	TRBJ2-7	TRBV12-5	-	TGTGCTAGTGGTTTGCGGACGGGGTCCTACGAGCAGTACTTC	CASGLRTGSYEQYF
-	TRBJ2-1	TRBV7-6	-	TGTGCCAGCAGCTTAGGGCGGGGCAGCTCCTACAATGAGCAGTTCTTC	CASSLGRGSSYNEQFF
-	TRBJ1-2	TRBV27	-	TGTGCCAGCAGCCAAAATCCGGGACTCCCTTTCCATGGCTACACCTTC	CASSQNPGLPFHGYTF
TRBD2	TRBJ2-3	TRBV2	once	TGTGCCAGCAGGTACCAGCGGGGGTCCACAGATACGCAGTATTTT	CASRYQRGSTDTQYF
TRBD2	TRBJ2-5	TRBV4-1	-	TGCGCCAGTCTGGGGGGAGGGAAAGGCGGTGAGACCCAGTACTTC	CASLGGGKGGETQYF
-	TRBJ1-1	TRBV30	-	TGTGCCTGGGATGGCACTACCATGAACACTGAAGCTTTCTTT	CAWDGTTMNTEAFF
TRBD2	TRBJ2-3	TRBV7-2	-	TGTGCCAGCAGTGGGCGGGGGGCAGATACGCAGTATTTT	CASSGRGADTQYF
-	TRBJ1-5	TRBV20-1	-	TGCAGTGCCAGTCGGGGGGCAAGGAGCAATCAGCCCCAGCATTTT	CSASRGARSNQPQHF
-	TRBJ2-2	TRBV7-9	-	TGTGCCAGCAGCCTACCCTACCGAACGTCGAACACCGGGGAGCTGTTTTTT	CASSLPYRTSNTGELFF
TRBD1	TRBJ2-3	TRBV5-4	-	TGTGCCAGCAGCCACGGGACAGGGAGCACAGATACGCAGTATTTT	CASSHGTGSTDTQYF
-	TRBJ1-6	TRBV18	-	TGTGCCAGCTCACCGACGGCGGGGGCTTATAATTCACCCCTCCACTTT	CASSPTAGAYNSPLHF
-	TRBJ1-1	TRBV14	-	TGTGCCAGCAGCCAAGGGGGCTTGGGCACTGAAGCTTTCTTT	CASSQGGLGTEAFF
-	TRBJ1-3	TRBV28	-	TGTGCCAGCAGCATTGGGGGGGCCCTACCTTCTGGAAACACCATATATTTT	CASSIGGALPSGNTIYF
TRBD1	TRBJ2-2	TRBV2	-	TGTGCCAGCAATCCGACAGGGGCCGACACCGGGGAGCTGTTTTTT	CASNPTGADTGELFF
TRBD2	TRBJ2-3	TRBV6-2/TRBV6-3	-	TGTGCCAGCAGTTACGGGGGGGGACGCACAGATACGCAGTATTTT	CASSYGGGRTDTQYF
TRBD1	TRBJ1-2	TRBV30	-	TGTGCCTGGAGTACTGACAGGGGCAGTGGCTACACCTTC	CAWSTDRGSGYTF
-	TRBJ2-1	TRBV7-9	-	TGTGCCAGCAGCTTATTCATCGGCTACAATGAGCAGTTCTTC	CASSLFIGYNEQFF
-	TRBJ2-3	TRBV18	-	TGTGCCAGCTCACCAGACACCGCGGATACGCAGTATTTT	CASSPDTADTQYF
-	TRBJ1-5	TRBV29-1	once	TGCAGCGTTGCCCCGGGGGGGGGTCAGCCCCAGCATTTT	CSVAPGGGQPQHF
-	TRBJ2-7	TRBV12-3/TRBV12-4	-	TGTGCCAGCAGAACGACCTCGGCGGCCGAGTACTTC	CASRTTSAAEYF
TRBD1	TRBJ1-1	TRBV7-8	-	TGTGCCAGCGGTCCACAGGGGATGAACACTGAAGCTTTCTTT	CASGPQGMNTEAFF
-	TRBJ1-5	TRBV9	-	TGTGCCAGCAGCCCGGGGGAAGCCAAACTCTATAGCAATCAGCCCCAGCATTTT	CASSPGEAKLYSNQPQHF
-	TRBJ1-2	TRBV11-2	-	TGTGCCAGCGCGGGAAGGAGGGACCCTGAATTAAATGGCACCTTC	CASAGRRDPELNGTF
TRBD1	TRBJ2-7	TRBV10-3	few	TGTGCCACCCGACAGGGGGGCTCCTACGAGCAGTACTTC	CATRQGGSYEQYF
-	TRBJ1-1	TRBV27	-	TGTGCCAGCAGTCAAACAGCGAACACTGAAGCTTTCTTT	CASSQTANTEAFF
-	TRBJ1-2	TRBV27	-	TGTGCCAGCTTTCCGCGAAGTGGCTACACCTTC	CASFPRSGYTF
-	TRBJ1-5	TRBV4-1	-	TGCGCCAGCAGCCTCTGGTCGGCAGGGGTCGGCAATCAGCCCCAGCATTTT	CASSLWSAGVGNQPQHF
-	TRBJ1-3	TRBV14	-	TGTGCCAGCAGCCAAGACTTCTTTTCCTCTGGAAACACCATATATTTT	CASSQDFFSSGNTIYF
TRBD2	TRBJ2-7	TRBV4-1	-	TGCGCCAGCAGCCAAGAGCGGGGGGGCACCTACGAGCAGTACTTC	CASSQERGGTYEQYF